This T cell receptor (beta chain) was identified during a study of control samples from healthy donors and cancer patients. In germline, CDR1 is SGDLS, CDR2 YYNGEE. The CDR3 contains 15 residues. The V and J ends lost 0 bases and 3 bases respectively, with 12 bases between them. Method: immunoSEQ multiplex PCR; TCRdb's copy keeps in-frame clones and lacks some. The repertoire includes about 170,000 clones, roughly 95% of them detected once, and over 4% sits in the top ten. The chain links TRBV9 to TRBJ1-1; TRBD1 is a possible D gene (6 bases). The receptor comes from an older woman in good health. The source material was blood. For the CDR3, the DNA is TGTGCCAGCAGCGTAGTGGGCAGGGGAGACACTGAAGCTTTCTTT. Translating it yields CASSVVGRGDTEAFF.